Shown below are 18 T cell receptor beta chains from a single sample sequenced in a study of T cells after yellow fever vaccination. TCRdb passed the 5' RACE reads through MiXCR, listing each CDR3 protein once. The table lists around 68,000 distinct CDR3 sequences, about 7.2% of them singletons. The material was CD8+ T cells sorted from PBMCs, obtained 10 to 11 days after the first yellow fever vaccination. The origin of the receptors is a man between 18 and 35 years old who received the YFV17D yellow fever vaccine.

This clonotype was seen many times. The rearrangement links TRBV7-8 to TRBJ2-2; unclear D gene. This CDR3 is 16 amino acids long. Trimming shortened V by 5 bases and J by 4 bases, and 17 bases separated the two germline ends. Germline loops: CDR1 SGHVS, CDR2 FQNEAQ. The CDR3 sequence: CASSPVELPTTGELFF. The CDR3 coding sequence is TGTGCCAGCAGCCCTGTGGAGCTCCCTACCACCGGGGAGCTGTTTTTT.

This clonotype showed up just a few times. The V gene is TRBV9, the J gene TRBJ1-3; tentatively, D is TRBD1 (6 bases). Germline lookup yields CDR1 SGDLS and CDR2 YYNGEE. CDR3 length: 15 residues. With 0 bases removed from V and 2 bases from J, the gap between germline ends came to 9 bases. This CDR3 reads CASSVVGAAGNTIYF. The CDR3 nucleotides are TGTGCCAGCAGCGTAGTGGGGGCGGCTGGAAACACCATATATTTT.

The CDR3 sequence is CASSPGVAYEQYF. The CDR3 DNA reads TGTGCCAGCAGCCCTGGGGTCGCATACGAGCAGTACTTC. V gene TRBV7-2 combines with J gene TRBJ2-7, with unresolved D. CDR1 is SGHTA and CDR2 is FQGNSA in the germline V gene. This CDR3 is built from 13 residues. V was clipped by 5 bases and J by 4 bases, with 12 bases between them. Combining the CDR3 with reference TRBV7-2 and TRBJ2-7 gives the whole variable domain GAGVSQSPSNKVTEKGKDVELRCDPISGHTALYWYRQSLGQGLEFLIYFQGNSAPDKSGLPSDRFSAERTGGSVSTLTIQRTQQEDSAVYLCASSPGVAYEQYFGPGTRLTVT.

This clonotype was picked up many times. The chain is built from TRBV30 and TRBJ2-1; possible D gene TRBD2, 5 bases. Germline V lookup: CDR1 GTSNPN, CDR2 SVGIG (reference sequence). Trimming stripped 0 bases from V and 4 bases from J, with 7 bases between. The CDR3 runs 13 residues. Here the CDR3 reads CAWSVGSYNEQFF. The CDR3 bases are TGTGCCTGGAGTGTAGGGAGTTACAATGAGCAGTTCTTC.

The genes are TRBV6-6 and TRBJ2-1; D gene ambiguous. CDR1 MNHNY and CDR2 SVGAGI come from the germline V gene (reference sequence). CDR3 length: 11 residues. Deletions cut 7 bases from V and 7 bases from J, with 8 bases between. In DNA form, the CDR3 reads TGTGCCAGCACTCGTGCGAATGAGCAGTTCTTC. Amino acids: CASTRANEQFF.

This clonotype was found a few times. V is TRBV5-6 and J is TRBJ2-7; TRBD1 or TRBD2 may be the D gene (5 bases each). The CDR3 length is 17 residues. Trimming removed 0 bases at V and 6 bases at J, with 22 bases between. Germline assignment: CDR1 SGHDT and CDR2 YYEEEE. Here the CDR3 reads CASSLVGTGTIGPEQYF. The CDR3 DNA sequence: TGTGCCAGCAGCTTGGTGGGGACGGGGACCATCGGACCCGAGCAGTACTTC.

Only a few counts were recorded for this clonotype. The chain couples TRBV7-9 to TRBJ1-1; the D is unclear. CDR3 length: 16 residues. V gave up 7 bases and J gave up 8 bases, with 26 bases separating them. Germline V gene sequence: CDR1 SEHNR, CDR2 FQNEAQ (reference sequence). In DNA, the CDR3 is TGTGCCAGCATTCCCCTAAGACCCCCCGTCGTCCTAGAAGCTTTCTTT. Encoded protein: CASIPLRPPVVLEAFF.

The table lists this clonotype with many counts. Here the CDR3 reads CASSYSVSGANSYEQYF. In DNA form, the CDR3 reads TGTGCCAGCAGTTACTCGGTCTCGGGGGCCAACTCCTACGAGCAGTACTTC. The rearrangement joins TRBV6-5 to TRBJ2-7; perhaps D is TRBD1 or TRBD2 (6 bases each). Germline CDR1 is MNHEY and CDR2 is SVGAGI. The V end lost 0 bases, the J end lost 0 bases, and 15 bases lay between the germline ends. The CDR3 length is 17 residues.

This clonotype was counted many times. V gene TRBV9 combines with J gene TRBJ2-7; D gene uncertain. Trimming removed 0 bases at V and 4 bases at J, with 14 bases between. In germline, CDR1 is SGDLS, CDR2 YYNGEE. The CDR3 is made up of 15 amino acids. The CDR3 DNA follows: TGTGCCAGCAGCGTAGACTCGGCAGATACTTACGAGCAGTACTTC. Its translation: CASSVDSADTYEQYF.

This clonotype has more than one count but fewer than ten. V is TRBV7-9 and J is TRBJ2-7, with D possibly being TRBD1 (5 bases). The germline V and J ends were trimmed by 0 bases and 6 bases, with 6 bases remaining between them. The germline gives CDR1 SEHNR, CDR2 FQNEAQ (reference sequence). This CDR3 is 12 amino acids long. The CDR3 coding sequence is TGTGCCAGCAGCTTAGCTGGGGCCGAGCAGTACGTC. Its protein is CASSLAGAEQYV.

With regard to this clonotype: A clone one base away is much larger, so this may be a read error. The rearrangement joins TRBV6-5 to TRBJ2-5; D is unclear. The CDR3 length is 13 residues. Trimming took off 3 bases at V and 5 bases at J, with 10 bases between the two ends. Germline lookup yields CDR1 MNHEY and CDR2 SVGAGI. The CDR3 region is CASSYEEDETQYF. The CDR3 DNA sequence: TGTGCCAGCAGTTATGAGGAAGATGAGACCCAGTACTTC.

This clonotype was detected ten times or more. The V call is TRBV19, the J call TRBJ2-2, with D uncertain. Trimming removed 3 bases at V and 6 bases at J, with 2 bases between. The CDR3 is 11 amino acids. The germline CDR1 and CDR2 sequences are LNHDA and SQIVND (reference sequence). Written as DNA, the CDR3 is TGTGCCAGTAGTATCGCCGGGGAGCTGTTTTTT. It encodes CASSIAGELFF.

This clonotype was counted at least ten times. The CDR3: CASSFRGRRGSSYEQYV. The CDR3 DNA reads TGTGCCAGCAGCTTTCGCGGGCGGAGGGGAAGCTCCTACGAGCAGTACGTC. The V call is TRBV5-6, the J call TRBJ2-7; perhaps TRBD2 as D (6 bases). CDR1 SGHDT and CDR2 YYEEEE come from the germline V gene. The V and J ends lost 2 bases and 0 bases respectively, with 18 bases between them. The CDR3 consists of 17 residues.

This clonotype was detected many times. V gene TRBV6-2 or TRBV6-3 combines with J gene TRBJ1-3; D remains unclear. The germline V gene has CDR1 MNHEY and CDR2 SVGEGT. Deletions cut 2 bases from V and 3 bases from J, with 2 bases between. The CDR3 is made up of 12 amino acids. CDR3 amino acids: CASSYDGNTIYF. In nucleotides, the CDR3 is TGTGCCAGCAGTTACGATGGAAACACCATATATTTT.

The chain links TRBV10-1 to TRBJ1-6; D not certain. Germline V gene data show CDR1 as WNHNN and CDR2 as SYGVQD (reference sequence). V was shortened by 2 bases and J by 6 bases, with 11 bases between the two germline ends. The CDR3 is 15 residues long. The CDR3 coding sequence is TGCGCCAGCAGTGAGGGACCTACCAGTAATTCACCCCTCCACTTT. Its protein product is CASSEGPTSNSPLHF.

This clonotype was observed at least ten times. The rearrangement links TRBV9 to TRBJ2-1; D ambiguous. The V end lost 3 bases, the J end lost 2 bases, and 9 bases lay between the germline ends. Germline CDR1 reads SGDLS; CDR2 reads YYNGEE. The CDR3 length is 14 residues. The CDR3 DNA reads as TGTGCCAGCAGCGAGGGTTCCCCCTACAATGAGCAGTTCTTC. Translating gives CASSEGSPYNEQFF.

This clonotype was counted ten times or more. The gene calls are TRBV12-3 or TRBV12-4 and TRBJ2-1; perhaps TRBD2 as D (6 bases). The CDR3 has 11 amino acids. The V gene lost 8 bases and the J gene lost 6 bases, with 8 bases spanning the gap. The CDR3 DNA reads as TGTGCCAGCGGGGGAGGCAATGAGCAGTTCTTC. It yields the protein CASGGGNEQFF.

In this sample, this clonotype turned up once. V and J are TRBV4-2 and TRBJ1-2; D call uncertain. Trimming took off 7 bases at V and 3 bases at J, with 15 bases between the two ends. Germline V gene sequence: CDR1 LGHNA, CDR2 YNFKEQ. The length of the CDR3 is 14 residues. CDR3 protein: CASTGLAGDYGYTF. The CDR3 coding sequence is TGTGCCAGCACCGGCCTAGCCGGCGACTATGGCTACACCTTC.